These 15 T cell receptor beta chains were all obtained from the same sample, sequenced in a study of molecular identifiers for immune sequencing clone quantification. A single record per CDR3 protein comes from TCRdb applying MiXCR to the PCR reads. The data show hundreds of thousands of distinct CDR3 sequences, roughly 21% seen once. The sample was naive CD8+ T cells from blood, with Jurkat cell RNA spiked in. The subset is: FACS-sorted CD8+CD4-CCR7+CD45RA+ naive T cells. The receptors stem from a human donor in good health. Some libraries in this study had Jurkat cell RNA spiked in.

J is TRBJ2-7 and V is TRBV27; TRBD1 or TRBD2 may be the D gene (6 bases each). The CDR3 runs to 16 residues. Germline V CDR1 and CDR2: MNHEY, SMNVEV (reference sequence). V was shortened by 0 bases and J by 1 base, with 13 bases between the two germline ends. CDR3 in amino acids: CASSLSDRGPSYEQYF. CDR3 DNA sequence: TGTGCCAGCAGTTTATCGGACCGGGGGCCTTCCTACGAGCAGTACTTC.

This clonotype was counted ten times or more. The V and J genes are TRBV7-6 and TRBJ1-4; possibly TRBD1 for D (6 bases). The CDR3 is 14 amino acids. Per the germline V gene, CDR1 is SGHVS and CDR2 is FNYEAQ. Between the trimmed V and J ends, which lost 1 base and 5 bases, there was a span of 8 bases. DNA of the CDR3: TGTGCCAGCAGCTTAGGAGGGGGAAATGAAAAACTGTTTTTT. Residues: CASSLGGGNEKLFF.

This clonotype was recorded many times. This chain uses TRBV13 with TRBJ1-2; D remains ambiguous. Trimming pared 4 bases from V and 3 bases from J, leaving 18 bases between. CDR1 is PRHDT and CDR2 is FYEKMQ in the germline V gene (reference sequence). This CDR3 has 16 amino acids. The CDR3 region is CASSSTAPQIDYGYTF. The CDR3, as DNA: TGTGCCAGCAGCTCGACGGCACCGCAGATTGACTATGGCTACACCTTC.

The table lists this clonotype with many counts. DNA for the CDR3: TGTGCCAGCAGCTTAAAAGTGCTGAGCTCCTACAATGAGCAGTTCTTC. This gives the protein CASSLKVLSSYNEQFF. The chain is built from TRBV7-9 and TRBJ2-1; D gene uncertain. Trimming pared 2 bases from V and 0 bases from J, leaving 11 bases between. CDR3 length: 16 amino acids. In germline, CDR1 is SEHNR, CDR2 FQNEAQ (reference sequence). Looking up the rest from reference TRBV7-9 and TRBJ2-1 gives the full variable domain: DTGVSQNPRHKITKRGQNVTFRCDPISEHNRLYWYRQTLGQGPEFLTYFQNEAQLEKSRLLSDRFSAERPKGSFSTLEIQRTEQGDSAMYLCASSLKVLSSYNEQFFGPGTRLTVL.

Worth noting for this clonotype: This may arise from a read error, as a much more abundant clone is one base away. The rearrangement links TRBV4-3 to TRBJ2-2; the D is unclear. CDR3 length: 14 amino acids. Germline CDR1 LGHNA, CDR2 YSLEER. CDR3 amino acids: CVSSHLANTGELFF. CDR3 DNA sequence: TGCGTCAGCAGCCATTTAGCGAACACCGGGGAGCTGTTTTTT.

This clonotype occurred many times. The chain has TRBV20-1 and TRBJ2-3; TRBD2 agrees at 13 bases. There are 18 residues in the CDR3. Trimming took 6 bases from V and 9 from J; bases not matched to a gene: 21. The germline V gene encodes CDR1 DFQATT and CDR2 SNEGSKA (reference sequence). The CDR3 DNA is TGCAGTGCGGAAAGGGCCGGACTAGCGGGAGCCTTTAGAGAGACGCAGTATTTT. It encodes CSAERAGLAGAFRETQYF.

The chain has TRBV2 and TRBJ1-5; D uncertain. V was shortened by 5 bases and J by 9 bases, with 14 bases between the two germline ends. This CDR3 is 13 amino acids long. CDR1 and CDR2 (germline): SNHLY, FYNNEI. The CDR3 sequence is CASSSWDGSPQHF. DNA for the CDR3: TGTGCCAGCAGTTCATGGGATGGTTCGCCCCAGCATTTT.

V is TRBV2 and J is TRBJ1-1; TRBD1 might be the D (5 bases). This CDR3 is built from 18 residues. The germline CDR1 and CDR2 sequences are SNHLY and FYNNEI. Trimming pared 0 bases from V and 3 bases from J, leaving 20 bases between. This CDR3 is CASSEAPGRAPPDTEAFF. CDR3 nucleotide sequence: TGTGCCAGCAGTGAAGCCCCCGGCAGGGCACCACCAGACACTGAAGCTTTCTTT. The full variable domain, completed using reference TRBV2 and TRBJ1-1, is EPEVTQTPSHQVTQMGQEVILRCVPISNHLYFYWYRQILGQKVEFLVSFYNNEISEKSEIFDDQFSVERPDGSNFTLKIRSTKLEDSAMYFCASSEAPGRAPPDTEAFFGQGTRLTVV.

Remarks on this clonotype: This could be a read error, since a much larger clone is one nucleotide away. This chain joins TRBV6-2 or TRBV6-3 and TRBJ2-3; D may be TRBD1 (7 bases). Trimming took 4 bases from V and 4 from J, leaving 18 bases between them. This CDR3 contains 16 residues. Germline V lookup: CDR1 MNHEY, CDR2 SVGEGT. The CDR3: CASSLMASGGPDTQYF. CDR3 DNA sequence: TGTGCCAGCAGTTTAATGGCTTCAGGGGGGCCAGATACGCAGTATTTT.

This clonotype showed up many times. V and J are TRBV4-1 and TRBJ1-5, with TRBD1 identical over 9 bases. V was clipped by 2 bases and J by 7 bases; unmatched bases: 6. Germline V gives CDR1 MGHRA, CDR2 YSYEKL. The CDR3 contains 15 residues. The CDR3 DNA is TGCGCCAGCAGCCAAAAACAGGGGGCAGGACAGCCCCAGCATTTT. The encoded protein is CASSQKQGAGQPQHF.

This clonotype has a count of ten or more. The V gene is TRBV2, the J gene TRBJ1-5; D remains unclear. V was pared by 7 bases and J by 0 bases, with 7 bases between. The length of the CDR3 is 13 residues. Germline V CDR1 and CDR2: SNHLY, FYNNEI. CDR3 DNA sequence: TGTGCCAGCAAAGCAGGTAGCAATCAGCCCCAGCATTTT. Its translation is CASKAGSNQPQHF.

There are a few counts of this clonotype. The CDR3 loop reads CSASLPEQFF. DNA for the CDR3: TGCAGTGCTAGCCTTCCAGAGCAGTTCTTC. The J gene is TRBJ2-1, the V gene TRBV20-1; no clear D gene. The CDR3 loop spans 10 amino acids. The germline V and J ends were trimmed by 3 bases and 10 bases, with 7 bases remaining between them. CDR1 and CDR2 (germline): DFQATT, SNEGSKA (reference sequence).

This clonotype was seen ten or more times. The CDR3 sequence is CASSQEDRASYNEQFF. The CDR3 DNA reads TGCGCCAGCAGCCAGGAGGACAGGGCGTCCTACAATGAGCAGTTCTTC. This chain links TRBV4-3 with TRBJ2-1; 8 positions match TRBD1. In germline, CDR1 is LGHNA, CDR2 YSLEER. The trim removed 3 bases at V and 1 base at J, leaving 5 bases unmatched. This CDR3 is built from 16 residues.

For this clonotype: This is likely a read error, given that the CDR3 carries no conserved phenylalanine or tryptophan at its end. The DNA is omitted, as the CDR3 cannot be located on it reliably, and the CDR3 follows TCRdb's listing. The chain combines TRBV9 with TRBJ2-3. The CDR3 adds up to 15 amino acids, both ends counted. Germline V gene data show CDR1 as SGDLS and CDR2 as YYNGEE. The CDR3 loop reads CASSVVGTVADTRYS.

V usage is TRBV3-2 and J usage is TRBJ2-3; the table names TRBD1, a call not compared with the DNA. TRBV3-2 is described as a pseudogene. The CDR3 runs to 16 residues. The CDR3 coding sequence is TGTGCCAGCAGCCATTTCCGGGACAGGGGCATAGATACGCAGTATTTT. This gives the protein CASSHFRDRGIDTQYF.